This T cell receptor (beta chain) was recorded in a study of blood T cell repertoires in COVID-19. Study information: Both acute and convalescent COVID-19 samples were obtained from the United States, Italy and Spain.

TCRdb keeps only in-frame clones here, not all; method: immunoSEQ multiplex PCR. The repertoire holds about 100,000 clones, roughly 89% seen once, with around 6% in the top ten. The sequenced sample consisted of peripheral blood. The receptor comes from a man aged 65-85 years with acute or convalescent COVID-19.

The CDR3 sequence: CASSYGDSYGYTF. The DNA for the CDR3 is TGTGCCAGCAGTTACGGGGACAGCTATGGCTACACCTTC. V is TRBV6-5 and J is TRBJ1-2; 7 bases are a match to TRBD1. Unmatched junction bases numbered 1, after V lost 2 bases and J lost 4 bases. Germline V gives CDR1 MNHEY, CDR2 SVGAGI. This CDR3 comprises 13 residues.